This T cell receptor (beta chain) originates from a study of OX40 agonist ivuxolimab in advanced cancers. Study-wide points: Patients with a partial response at 0.1-3.0 mg/kg had among the lowest clonal expansion. Antigen specificity remained undetermined for the expanded peripheral T cells.

Of note for this clone: Its antigen is unidentified.

Germline CDR1 is KGHSH and CDR2 is LQKENI. The CDR3 length is 14 residues. With 4 bases clipped from V and 6 bases from J, the junction kept 4 bases outside the gene matches. The method was immunoSEQ multiplex PCR; TCRdb's version includes in-frame clones alone and lacks a portion of them. The repertoire holds about 73,000 clones, with around 85% as singletons. The specimen was CD4+ or CD8+ T cells sorted from blood, collected in a trial of the OX40 agonist ivuxolimab. This chain joins TRBV18 and TRBJ2-2; 8 bases are shared with TRBD1. The receptor was isolated from an adult with an advanced solid tumor such as melanoma, head and neck, liver or kidney cancer. The chain's CDR3 is CASSLGQGSGELFF. The DNA for the CDR3 is TGTGCCAGCTCACTTGGACAGGGCTCCGGGGAGCTGTTTTTT.